Shown below are 32 T cell receptor beta chains from a single sample sequenced in a study of cytomegalovirus exposure and HLA in healthy donors. Assay used: immunoSEQ multiplex PCR; TCRdb lists only in-frame clones, some missing. Of under 300,000 clones in the sample, 70% to 90% were seen once. The sequenced sample consisted of PBMCs. These receptors all stem from a woman aged 18-29 years in good health and CMV-seronegative.

The V call is TRBV27, the J call TRBJ1-6; no clear D gene. Trimming pared 3 bases from V and 7 bases from J, leaving 7 bases between. CDR1 is MNHEY, CDR2 SMNVEV, per germline (reference sequence). CDR3 length: 13 residues. The CDR3 DNA is TGTGCCAGCAGTTTGCAGCGGAATTCACCCCTCCACTTT. Its protein is CASSLQRNSPLHF.

The chain uses TRBV5-6 and TRBJ1-2, with TRBD1 matching 7 bases. J was trimmed by 4 bases and V by 3 bases; bases with no gene match: 12. The CDR3 extends over 16 amino acids. Germline loops: CDR1 SGHDT, CDR2 YYEEEE. This CDR3 is CASSSPLGQRFYGYTF. As DNA, the CDR3 is TGTGCCAGCAGCTCCCCACTGGGACAGAGATTCTATGGCTACACCTTC.

The chain links TRBV27 to TRBJ2-5; 8 bases are a match to TRBD1. Germline-derived CDR1 and CDR2 are MNHEY and SMNVEV (reference sequence). Unmatched junction bases numbered 12, after V lost 11 bases and J lost 1 base. This CDR3 has 15 residues. CDR3 DNA: TGTGCCGAACTAGGGATGGACAGGGCCCAAGAGACCCAGTACTTC. This translates into CAELGMDRAQETQYF.

The chain employs TRBV5-4 and TRBJ2-7; 7 positions agree with TRBD2. With 8 bases clipped from V and 2 bases from J, the junction kept 13 bases outside the gene matches. The CDR3 length is 15 residues. CDR1 and CDR2 (germline): SGHNT, YYREEE (reference sequence). The CDR3 sequence: CASSPGGSAAYEQYF. DNA of the CDR3: TGTGCCAGTAGTCCGGGGGGTAGCGCAGCCTACGAGCAGTACTTC.

V is TRBV11-3 and J is TRBJ2-3; 9 bases map to TRBD2. After removal of 3 bases from V and 0 bases from J, the junction contained 7 bases not matched to a gene. The CDR3 contains 17 residues. The germline V gene encodes CDR1 SGHNT and CDR2 YENEEA. The CDR3 region has the DNA TGTGCCAGCAGCTTTTTCCCGGCGGGAGGGAGCACAGATACGCAGTATTTT. It specifies CASSFFPAGGSTDTQYF.

The V and J genes are TRBV7-9 and TRBJ2-7; D remains ambiguous. CDR3 length: 13 amino acids. Germline V gives CDR1 SEHNR, CDR2 FQNEAQ (reference sequence). Trimming took off 2 bases at V and 3 bases at J, with 8 bases between the two ends. The CDR3 loop reads CASSLPLSYEQYF. The CDR3, as DNA: TGTGCCAGCAGCTTACCCCTAAGCTACGAGCAGTACTTC.

This clone was detected a few times. V usage is TRBV27 and J usage is TRBJ2-7; weak D call: TRBD2 (6 bases). V was pared by 4 bases and J by 0 bases, with 13 bases between. The CDR3 consists of 15 residues. CDR1 and CDR2 (germline): MNHEY, SMNVEV (reference sequence). The CDR3 loop reads CASSWSGATSYEQYF. The DNA for the CDR3 is TGTGCCAGCAGTTGGTCGGGAGCTACCTCCTACGAGCAGTACTTC.

The chain employs TRBV7-2 and TRBJ2-1; D perhaps matches TRBD2 (5 bases). The V end was cut by 1 base, the J end by 15 bases, with 13 bases between. This CDR3 is built from 12 residues. Germline V gives CDR1 SGHTA, CDR2 FQGNSA. The chain's CDR3 is CASSLEVSSRFF. The CDR3 nucleotides read TGTGCCAGCAGCTTAGAGGTCTCTAGCCGGTTCTTC.

This chain uses TRBV2 with TRBJ2-7, with 8 bases aligning to TRBD1. From germline, CDR1 is SNHLY and CDR2 FYNNEI. The junction had 9 bases not matched to a gene; V was cut back by 5 bases and J by 3 bases. CDR3 length equals 15 residues. CDR3 sequence (DNA): TGTGCCAGCAGTCTCGACAGGGGCCGTATCTACGAGCAGTACTTC. Translated, it gives CASSLDRGRIYEQYF.

V is TRBV28 and J is TRBJ2-7; tentatively, D is TRBD2 (7 bases). The germline V and J ends were trimmed by 5 bases and 6 bases, with 23 bases remaining between them. There are 16 residues in the CDR3. From germline, CDR1 is MDHEN and CDR2 SYDVKM. The CDR3 region is CASSPQGGGSLGEQYF. The CDR3 bases are TGTGCCAGCAGTCCCCAGGGAGGGGGTTCCCTCGGCGAGCAGTACTTC.

J is TRBJ1-6 and V is TRBV6-1; maybe TRBD1 (6 bases). Trimming left V 0 bases short and J 4 bases short, with 16 bases between. The germline V gene has CDR1 MNHNS and CDR2 SASEGT. This CDR3 has 18 amino acids. The DNA of the CDR3 is TGTGCCAGCAGTGAAGCGGGGCAGGGGCGGATTTATAATTCACCCCTCCACTTT. Its protein product is CASSEAGQGRIYNSPLHF.

This clone was seen a few times. The CDR3 DNA is TGTGCCAGTAGTATAGTGGCCAATCGCGAGCAGTACTTC. Translated, it gives CASSIVANREQYF. J is TRBJ2-7 and V is TRBV19; D not certain. V dropped 1 base and J dropped 6 bases, with 10 bases sitting between them. CDR1 and CDR2 from the germline V gene are LNHDA and SQIVND (reference sequence). This CDR3 has 13 residues.

The V gene is TRBV18, the J gene TRBJ2-2; the D is unclear. CDR3 size: 12 residues. The V gene lost 3 bases and the J gene lost 6 bases, with 5 bases spanning the gap. Germline values: CDR1 KGHSH, CDR2 LQKENI. The CDR3 loop is CASSPRAGELFF. In nucleotides, the CDR3 is TGTGCCAGCTCACCCCGGGCCGGGGAGCTGTTTTTT.

This sequence joins TRBV9 and TRBJ1-2; D might be TRBD1 (6 bases). The CDR3 contains 15 residues. V lost 3 bases and J 2 bases, leaving 14 bases between the germline ends. The germline CDR1 and CDR2 sequences are SGDLS and YYNGEE. The CDR3 nucleotides read TGTGCCAGCAGCGCAGGGGTAATAACGAACTATGGCTACACCTTC. It is translated as CASSAGVITNYGYTF. Together with reference TRBV9 and TRBJ1-2, the CDR3 gives the full variable domain: DSGVTQTPKHLITATGQRVTLRCSPRSGDLSVYWYQQSLDQGLQFLIQYYNGEERAKGNILERFSAQQFPDLHSELNLSSLELGDSALYFCASSAGVITNYGYTFGSGTRLTVV.

Only a few counts were recorded for this clone. The chain carries TRBV4-2 and TRBJ1-2; D gene uncertain. Germline lookup yields CDR1 LGHNA and CDR2 YNFKEQ. The CDR3 length is 16 residues. V dropped 0 bases and J dropped 0 bases, with 11 bases sitting between them. CDR3 sequence reads: CASSQDWKAANYGYTF. Here the CDR3 DNA reads TGTGCCAGCAGCCAAGATTGGAAAGCGGCTAACTATGGCTACACCTTC.

This clone was recorded once. J is TRBJ1-2 and V is TRBV5-1, with TRBD1 as a possible D gene (6 bases). V was clipped by 4 bases and J by 5 bases, with 27 bases between them. In germline, CDR1 is SGHRS, CDR2 YFSETQ. The CDR3 is made up of 18 amino acids. The CDR3 is CASSTGGTGTTSFYGYTF. CDR3 nucleotides: TGCGCCAGCAGCACTGGGGGAACCGGGACAACTTCTTTTTATGGCTACACCTTC. The whole variable domain, remainder taken from reference TRBV5-1 and TRBJ1-2, is KAGVTQTPRYLIKTRGQQVTLSCSPISGHRSVSWYQQTPGQGLQFLFEYFSETQRNKGNFPGRFSGRQFSNSRSEMNVSTLELGDSALYLCASSTGGTGTTSFYGYTFGSGTRLTVV.

The chain uses TRBV11-3 and TRBJ2-1, with a tentative D call TRBD2 (6 bases). V was cut by 5 bases and J by 10 bases, with 21 bases left in between. The V gene's germline CDR1 is SGHNT and CDR2 YENEEA. This CDR3 region has 15 residues. The CDR3 region is CASSHLGTPVKEQFF. The CDR3 DNA follows: TGTGCCAGCAGCCACCTCGGGACTCCTGTTAAAGAGCAGTTCTTC.

J is TRBJ2-3 and V is TRBV5-1; TRBD2 matches 12 bases. Germline V gives CDR1 SGHRS, CDR2 YFSETQ. V was pared by 4 bases and J by 3 bases, with 3 bases of the junction left unmatched. This CDR3 has 15 amino acids. CDR3 region: CASSPGLAGTDTQYF. Here the CDR3 DNA reads TGCGCCAGCAGCCCTGGACTAGCGGGAACAGATACGCAGTATTTT.

The gene calls are TRBV5-6 and TRBJ1-1; 9 nucleotides match TRBD1. V lost 0 bases, J lost 2 bases, and 5 bases stayed unmatched. Germline V lookup: CDR1 SGHDT, CDR2 YYEEEE. The CDR3 has 16 amino acids. This chain's CDR3 is CASSLETGGGNTEAFF. CDR3 bases: TGTGCCAGCAGCTTGGAGACAGGGGGAGGAAACACTGAAGCTTTCTTT.

The chain employs TRBV7-2 and TRBJ1-5; the D gene is possibly TRBD1 (6 bases). This CDR3 contains 15 residues. Trimming left V 1 base short and J 2 bases short, with 9 bases between. Germline CDR1 is SGHTA and CDR2 is FQGNSA. The CDR3 here is CASSLEGGGNQPQHF. DNA of the CDR3: TGTGCCAGCAGCTTAGAAGGGGGAGGCAATCAGCCCCAGCATTTT.

The chain couples TRBV19 to TRBJ1-2; D unresolved. V was clipped by 6 bases and J by 3 bases, with 11 bases between them. CDR3 length: 13 amino acids. Germline-derived CDR1 and CDR2 are LNHDA and SQIVND (reference sequence). The CDR3 DNA reads as TGTGCCAGTAGAGCTAGCGGACACTATGGCTACACCTTC. Translation gives CASRASGHYGYTF.

This clone was recorded only once. The chain joins TRBV5-6 to TRBJ1-2; D is possibly TRBD1 (5 bases). The V end was cut by 3 bases, the J end by 7 bases, with 16 bases between. Germline-derived CDR1 and CDR2 are SGHDT and YYEEEE. The CDR3 has 14 residues. CDR3 in amino acids: CASSSIEGHSGYTF. The CDR3 DNA follows: TGTGCCAGCAGCTCGATAGAAGGACACTCTGGCTACACCTTC.

The rearrangement joins TRBV30 to TRBJ2-7; the match to TRBD2 covers 9 bases. CDR1 is GTSNPN, CDR2 SVGIG, per germline (reference sequence). The trim removed 3 bases at V and 3 bases at J, leaving 9 bases unmatched. The CDR3 has 15 residues. CDR3 protein: CAWSVAGEISYEQYF. CDR3 nucleotide sequence: TGTGCCTGGAGCGTAGCGGGAGAAATAAGCTACGAGCAGTACTTC.

The genes are TRBV4-1 and TRBJ1-4; D call uncertain. From germline, CDR1 is MGHRA and CDR2 YSYEKL. The CDR3 has 15 residues. V lost 4 bases and J 4 bases, leaving 13 bases between the germline ends. DNA of the CDR3: TGCGCCAGCAGCCCGGAGGGCGGAAGTAATGAAAAACTGTTTTTT. This sequence encodes CASSPEGGSNEKLFF.

This sequence joins TRBV9 and TRBJ1-4; 8 positions match TRBD1. CDR1 and CDR2 (germline): SGDLS, YYNGEE. Unmatched junction bases numbered 3, after V lost 3 bases and J lost 5 bases. The CDR3 covers 14 residues. CDR3 region: CASSARQGNEKLFF. Written as DNA, the CDR3 is TGTGCCAGCAGCGCTAGACAGGGGAATGAAAAACTGTTTTTT. The full variable domain, its missing parts supplied by reference TRBV9 and TRBJ1-4, is DSGVTQTPKHLITATGQRVTLRCSPRSGDLSVYWYQQSLDQGLQFLIQYYNGEERAKGNILERFSAQQFPDLHSELNLSSLELGDSALYFCASSARQGNEKLFFGSGTQLSVL.

This clone has just one count. In nucleotides, the CDR3 is TGTGCCAGCAGCTCCGGGGGAAAACTGTTTTTT. Encoded protein: CASSSGGKLFF. V and J are TRBV6-5 and TRBJ1-4; tentatively, D is TRBD1 (5 bases). There are 11 residues in the CDR3. Trimming cost V 6 bases and J 10 bases, with 9 bases left between them. Germline CDR1 MNHEY, CDR2 SVGAGI.

The chain employs TRBV6-1 and TRBJ2-2; 7 bases are shared with TRBD1. The CDR3 sequence is 15 residues long. V shed 6 bases, J shed 4 bases, and the junction held 8 bases outside the gene matches. CDR1 is MNHNS, CDR2 SASEGT, per germline. CDR3 nucleotides: TGTGCCAGCAGCATAGGGGGCGCGGGCACCGGGGAGCTGTTTTTT. Amino acids: CASSIGGAGTGELFF.

The chain recombines TRBV4-3 with TRBJ2-1, with unresolved D. From germline, CDR1 is LGHNA and CDR2 YSLEER. V gave up 2 bases and J gave up 0 bases, with 17 bases separating them. The CDR3 runs 18 residues. The CDR3 region is CASSQYETRPGSYNEQFF. DNA of the CDR3: TGCGCCAGCAGCCAATATGAGACACGGCCCGGCTCCTACAATGAGCAGTTCTTC.

The chain combines TRBV27 with TRBJ1-2, with 7 nucleotides matching TRBD1. The CDR3 is made up of 15 amino acids. The V segment lost 3 bases and the J segment 8 bases; nucleotides outside the gene matches: 12. The germline V gene has CDR1 MNHEY and CDR2 SMNVEV (reference sequence). The CDR3 reads CASSLLGTATEGYTF. CDR3 sequence (DNA): TGTGCCAGCAGTTTGCTCGGGACAGCAACGGAAGGCTACACCTTC.

This chain's CDR3 is CATEGNTIYF. The DNA of the CDR3 is TGTGCCACGGAGGGAAACACCATATATTTT. The V call is TRBV15, the J call TRBJ1-3; D is undetermined. CDR1 is LNHNV and CDR2 is YYDKDF in the germline V gene (reference sequence). The CDR3 has 10 amino acids. V lost 9 bases, J lost 4 bases, and 4 bases lay in between.

The chain joins TRBV2 to TRBJ2-1, with 8 nucleotides matching TRBD1. The CDR3 runs 13 residues. Germline assignment: CDR1 SNHLY and CDR2 FYNNEI. After removal of 8 bases from V and 2 bases from J, the junction contained 2 bases not matched to a gene. This chain's CDR3 is CASLQGAYNEQFF. The CDR3 nucleotides are TGTGCCAGCTTACAGGGGGCCTACAATGAGCAGTTCTTC.

The J gene is TRBJ2-3, the V gene TRBV6-5; tentatively, D is TRBD2 (5 bases). V was clipped by 0 bases and J by 3 bases, with 13 bases between them. Germline assignment: CDR1 MNHEY and CDR2 SVGAGI. The length of the CDR3 is 16 residues. As DNA, the CDR3 is TGTGCCAGCAGTTACTCGGTCGGAGGAGCAACAGATACGCAGTATTTT. It specifies CASSYSVGGATDTQYF.